This entry describes one TCR beta chain. This clonotype was seen a few times. No antigen is known for it. Base qualities are missing; no much larger clone stands one base away. The data derive from a study of T cells after yellow fever vaccination (dated by TCRdb to between 2018 and 2020). Looking at the study overall: Libraries from fractions with low cell numbers were prepared with the SMART-Seq v4 Ultra Low Input RNA kit. To follow T-cell clones before and after primary and booster YFV17D yellow fever vaccination, bulk TCR alpha and beta repertoires were sequenced over time. The cohort comprised two healthy male donors, one aged 18 to 30 and one aged 30 to 39 years. Blood was drawn at multiple timepoints before and after primary and secondary immunization, with bulk PBMC replicates and cell subsets isolated. Study-wide conclusions, independent of this receptor: A small fraction of clonotypes appeared in both the CD4 and CD8 compartments, likely as a result of convergent recombination. The study included only two donors, which limits how far the findings can be generalized. After the booster, most of the clones that had expanded following primary vaccination were detected again (roughly 97% of CD4 and around 88% of CD8), which suggests that memory was broadly maintained. Compared with the primary T-cell response, the secondary T-cell response was weaker but faster, peaking on day 5 rather than day 15. Computational filtering was needed because FACS-sorted repertoires could contain abundant contaminating clonotypes from the bulk population.

Sequencing was carried out with an Illumina NovaSeq 6000. TCR cDNA was synthesized by 5'RACE template switching, which introduced a universal primer site and unique molecular identifiers. cDNA synthesis was primed from both the TCR alpha and TCR beta constant segments. Libraries were amplified in two PCR steps, with sample barcodes and sequencing adapters added in the second step. Sequencing of libraries was performed on Illumina HiSeq 2500 (2x100 bp) or NovaSeq (2x150 bp). The paper's data handling went like this. Demultiplexing of reads and collapsing into UMI consensus sequences were performed with MIGEC, and V(D)J alignment was carried out with MiXCR. Clonotypes responding to the vaccine were identified with edgeR on replicate PBMC samples, with the criteria of FDR below 0.01 and a log2 fold change above 5 up to day 15. Each bulk clonotype was labeled CD4 or CD8 based on which sequenced repertoire, CD4 or CD8, contained the clonotype at higher abundance. Using fastp trimming at Q25 and MiXCR clonotype assembly, TCRdb reanalyzed the public sequencing data and kept in-frame beta chains. CDR3 protein duplicates are merged, each entry listing the most common genes and DNA. The authors' filters were not applied to this entry. The sample data list 200,000 to 250,000 distinct CDR3 sequences, and under 3.5% of these were observed just once. Around 3% of the sample comes from the top ten.

In the paper's terms, the treatment or condition label means: live attenuated yellow fever vaccine strain. PBMCs were isolated from peripheral blood using a standard Ficoll-Paque protocol. Dynabeads CD4 and CD8 positive selection kits were used to isolate CD4 and CD8 T-cell fractions. RNA was extracted with TriZol from bulk PBMCs, CD4 and CD8 fractions, and dextramer-positive and dextramer-negative fractions. The cysteine opens and the phenylalanine closes a CDR3 of 16 amino acids. Only the CDR3 DNA stays, 48 bases, in frame from base 1. The receptor was isolated from a man between 18 and 35 years old who received the YFV17D yellow fever vaccine. This chain joins TRBV21-1 to TRBJ1-6; TRBD1, the table's D call, lacks a check against the DNA. TRBV21-1 is assigned pseudogene status. The starting material was CD4+ T cells sorted from PBMCs, obtained 10 days after the yellow fever booster vaccination. The CDR3 here reads CASSNRGTTYNSPLHF. The DNA reads as follows: TGTGCCAGCAGCAACCGCGGGACAACCTATAATTCACCCCTCCACTTT.